Listed below are T cell receptor beta chains from one sample, sequenced in a study of regulatory and conventional T cells in breast cancer. MiXCR was run by TCRdb on the PCR reads, yielding one entry per CDR3 protein. The top ten hold around 5.7% of the sample, which has approximately 9,600 distinct CDR3 sequences, approximately 35% seen once. Sequenced material: conventional T cells from blood. These receptor sequences come from a male donor in good health. The CDR3 runs from the conserved cysteine through the conserved F or W. Each record gives: V gene, J gene, CDR3 protein.

TRBV7-2	TRBJ1-1	CASSLGGKNTEAFF
TRBV6-5	TRBJ1-2	CASPRKGWDYGYTF
TRBV5-1	TRBJ1-4	CASSSGQAINEKLFF
TRBV7-8	TRBJ1-5	CASSLDRNQPQHF
TRBV5-1	TRBJ2-5	CTSSLAGAGETQYF
TRBV12-3/TRBV12-4	TRBJ2-7	CASSFLVSYEQYF
TRBV4-2	TRBJ1-4	CASSQGQGRSATNEKLFF
TRBV29-1	TRBJ2-1	CSVQMTYNEQFF
TRBV9	TRBJ2-5	CASSNQETQYF
TRBV20-1	TRBJ2-1	CSARGERLARLSYNEQFF
TRBV5-1	TRBJ2-1	CASSLGSGGSLSSYNEQFF
TRBV4-2	TRBJ2-7	CASSQGGRDYEQYF
TRBV10-3	TRBJ1-6	CAISRTGDSTNSPLHF
TRBV10-2	TRBJ1-1	CASTPSPNTEAFF
TRBV20-1	TRBJ1-2	CSAEDRGSLYGYTF